These 32 T cell receptor beta chains were all obtained from the same sample, sequenced in a study of molecular identifiers for immune sequencing clone quantification. TCRdb analysed the PCR reads with MiXCR anew, one entry per CDR3 protein. The sample has 50,000 to 75,000 distinct CDR3 sequences, about a fifth seen once. The sample comprised naive CD8+ T cells from blood, with Jurkat cell RNA spiked in. Specified subset: FACS-sorted CD8+CD4-CCR7+CD45RA+ naive T cells. All receptors come from a human donor in good health. Some libraries in this study had Jurkat cell RNA spiked in.

This clonotype has at least ten counts. The chain links TRBV13 to TRBJ2-3; TRBD2 agrees at 7 bases. Germline CDR1 is PRHDT and CDR2 is FYEKMQ (reference sequence). With 1 base clipped from V and 0 bases from J, the junction kept 16 bases outside the gene matches. This CDR3 region has 20 residues. CDR3 region: CASSLVPHQRDGSSTDTQYF. DNA for the CDR3: TGTGCCAGCAGCTTAGTCCCCCATCAGCGGGACGGGTCTAGCACAGATACGCAGTATTTT. Drawing the rest from reference TRBV13 and TRBJ2-3, the complete variable domain is AAGVIQSPRHLIKEKRETATLKCYPIPRHDTVYWYQQGPGQDPQFLISFYEKMQSDKGSIPDRFSAQQFSDYHSELNMSSLELGDSALYFCASSLVPHQRDGSSTDTQYFGPGTRLTVL.

This clonotype was recorded at least ten times. The J gene is TRBJ2-3, the V gene TRBV6-5, with D perhaps TRBD1 (6 bases). The CDR3 totals 14 residues. The germline V gene has CDR1 MNHEY and CDR2 SVGAGI. V gave up 2 bases and J gave up 2 bases, with 8 bases separating them. CDR3 sequence (DNA): TGTGCCAGCAGTTACCAGGGGATCACAGATACGCAGTATTTT. Protein product: CASSYQGITDTQYF.

Note on this clonotype: Mismatch with germline at one junction end may stem from a read error. This chain uses TRBV4-3 with TRBJ1-4; 7 nucleotides line up with TRBD1. Germline values: CDR1 LGHNA, CDR2 YSLEER. The CDR3 consists of 16 residues. This CDR3 is CAGSQDRQGRGEKLFF. Written as DNA, the CDR3 is TGCGCCGGCAGCCAAGACCGACAGGGTCGAGGTGAAAAGCTGTTTTTT.

This clonotype was found a few times. The CDR3 sequence is CASSTSGGSGELFF. The DNA for the CDR3 is TGTGCCAGTTCGACTAGCGGGGGCTCCGGGGAGCTGTTTTTT. The V and J genes are TRBV19 and TRBJ2-2; 12 bases align to TRBD2. V shed 8 bases and J 6 bases; nucleotides not matched to a gene: 4. Germline-derived CDR1 and CDR2 are LNHDA and SQIVND (reference sequence). The CDR3 has 14 residues.

In its sample, this clonotype was seen many times. The V gene is TRBV4-3, the J gene TRBJ2-7, with D unclear. CDR1 LGHNA and CDR2 YSLEER come from the germline V gene. The CDR3 runs to 12 residues. V was shortened by 0 bases and J by 4 bases, with 4 bases between the two germline ends. CDR3: CASSQDGYEQYF. The DNA of the CDR3 is TGCGCCAGCAGCCAAGATGGGTACGAGCAGTACTTC.

Comments on this clonotype: A much more abundant neighbour one base away suggests this may be a read error. V and J are TRBV12-3 or TRBV12-4 and TRBJ1-1, with TRBD1 matching over 7 bases. The CDR3 is made up of 14 amino acids. As DNA, the CDR3 is TGTTCCAGCAGTACGGCAGGGGGGAACACTGAAGCTTTCTTT. It encodes CSSSTAGGNTEAFF.

This clonotype was seen repeatedly, ten times or more. The chain links TRBV11-3 to TRBJ2-1; D remains ambiguous. V was clipped by 0 bases and J by 2 bases, with 14 bases between them. The CDR3 spans 17 residues. The germline gives CDR1 SGHNT, CDR2 YENEEA. CDR3 residues: CASSLDRTPQAYNEQFF. As DNA, the CDR3 is TGTGCCAGCAGCTTAGATCGGACCCCCCAGGCCTACAATGAGCAGTTCTTC.

About this clonotype: This may arise from a read error, as a much more abundant clone is one base away. V is TRBV20-1 and J is TRBJ2-7; D may correspond to TRBD1 or TRBD2 (5 bases each). The CDR3 extends over 15 amino acids. V was shortened by 2 bases and J by 7 bases, with 21 bases between the two germline ends. Germline V gene sequence: CDR1 DFQATT, CDR2 SNEGSKA (reference sequence). The chain's CDR3 is CSARPYGTVSREQYF. The CDR3 DNA sequence: TGCAGTGCTAGACCATACGGGACGGTCTCTCGTGAGCAGTACTTC.

This clonotype has just a few counts. The CDR3 reads CASSPVGSGETQYF. As DNA, the CDR3 is TGTGCCAGCAGTCCAGTGGGCTCGGGAGAGACCCAGTACTTC. This chain connects TRBV27 to TRBJ2-5; D gene unclear. Germline CDR1 reads MNHEY; CDR2 reads SMNVEV (reference sequence). The V and J ends lost 5 bases and 4 bases respectively, with 14 bases between them. The CDR3 is made up of 14 amino acids.

This clonotype was observed many times. J is TRBJ2-1 and V is TRBV5-1; the D call may be TRBD1 or TRBD2 (6 bases each). The V end was cut by 2 bases, the J end by 5 bases, with 14 bases between. Germline CDR1 SGHRS, CDR2 YFSETQ. The CDR3 spans 15 residues. CDR3 coding DNA: TGCGCCAGCAGCTTATATAGGGGGGTTGACAATGAGCAGTTCTTC. Translating it yields CASSLYRGVDNEQFF.

On this clonotype: This may be a read error, as it is one base from a much larger clone. The DNA for the CDR3 is TGCGCCAGCAGTGAGCGGAAGTATAACAATGAGCAGATCTTC. Protein product: CASSERKYNNEQIF. The V call is TRBV10-2, the J call TRBJ2-1, with no clear D. The germline CDR1 and CDR2 sequences are WSHSY and SAAADI. The CDR3 is 14 residues long.

The CDR3: CASSPTGSGSNEQFF. In nucleotides, the CDR3 is TGTGCCAGCAGTCCGACAGGTAGCGGGAGTAATGAGCAGTTCTTC. The chain recombines TRBV6-2 or TRBV6-3 with TRBJ2-1; 9 bases agree with TRBD2. The CDR3 is 15 amino acids. V lost 5 bases, J lost 7 bases, and 9 bases stayed unmatched. CDR1 is MNHEY, CDR2 SVGEGT, per germline.

The chain uses TRBV27 and TRBJ2-1; D possibly matches TRBD1 or TRBD2 (5 bases each). The germline gives CDR1 MNHEY, CDR2 SMNVEV (reference sequence). The CDR3 has 15 residues. V was pared by 5 bases and J by 2 bases, with 13 bases between. The CDR3 DNA sequence: TGTGCCAGCAGTCCCTGGGACGGAGCCTACAATGAGCAGTTCTTC. Amino acids: CASSPWDGAYNEQFF.

This clonotype was seen more than once but under ten times. The CDR3 here is CASSQEKGGSNQPQHF. The DNA for the CDR3 is TGTGCCAGCAGCCAAGAGAAGGGGGGCAGCAATCAGCCCCAGCATTTT. V gene TRBV3-1 combines with J gene TRBJ1-5; a possible D gene is TRBD1 (6 bases). The CDR3 sequence is 16 residues long. V was trimmed by 0 bases and J by 1 base, leaving 10 bases between them. CDR1 and CDR2 (germline): LGHDT, YNNKEL (reference sequence).

This clonotype occurred many times. The chain carries TRBV6-5 and TRBJ2-6, with unresolved D. The length of the CDR3 is 19 residues. Looked up from germline, CDR1 is MNHEY and CDR2 is SVGAGI. V lost 5 bases, J lost 2 bases, and 22 bases lay in between. The CDR3: CASSPGSLLRTTGANVLTF. CDR3 in DNA: TGTGCCAGCAGTCCCGGGTCGCTCCTTCGTACAACTGGGGCCAACGTCCTGACTTTC.

This clonotype was observed at least ten times. The J gene is TRBJ2-3, the V gene TRBV27; D may be TRBD1 (5 bases). Germline assignment: CDR1 MNHEY and CDR2 SMNVEV (reference sequence). V dropped 2 bases and J dropped 5 bases, with 17 bases sitting between them. There are 16 residues in the CDR3. CDR3 amino acids: CASSLIAGLVGDTQYF. The CDR3 coding sequence is TGTGCCAGCAGTTTAATAGCAGGGTTAGTGGGAGATACGCAGTATTTT.

Turning to this clonotype: This clone may be a read error of a much larger clone one base away. The chain is built from TRBV29-1 and TRBJ2-1; D is perhaps TRBD2 (5 bases). The CDR3 runs to 16 residues. From germline, CDR1 is SQVTM and CDR2 ANQGSEA. In DNA form, the CDR3 reads TGCAGCGTTGAGGCTTTGGCGGGCGAAGACTACAATGAGCAGTCCTTC. This gives the protein CSVEALAGEDYNEQSF.

The V gene is TRBV7-9, the J gene TRBJ2-7; no firm D call. Trimming took off 5 bases at V and 5 bases at J, with 10 bases between the two ends. This CDR3 is built from 12 residues. The germline gives CDR1 SEHNR, CDR2 FQNEAQ (reference sequence). The CDR3 DNA reads TGTGCCAGCAGCCTTCCCGGACACGAGCAGTACTTC. It codes for CASSLPGHEQYF. The full variable domain, completed using reference TRBV7-9 and TRBJ2-7, is DTGVSQNPRHKITKRGQNVTFRCDPISEHNRLYWYRQTLGQGPEFLTYFQNEAQLEKSRLLSDRFSAERPKGSFSTLEIQRTEQGDSAMYLCASSLPGHEQYFGPGTRLTVT.

This clonotype was picked up many times. The genes are TRBV10-3 and TRBJ2-2; D is uncertain. The germline V gene encodes CDR1 ENHRY and CDR2 SYGVKD. The CDR3 loop spans 14 amino acids. Trimming removed 3 bases at V and 4 bases at J, with 9 bases between. This CDR3 is CAISDAQTTGELFF. In DNA, the CDR3 is TGTGCCATCAGTGACGCGCAGACCACCGGGGAGCTGTTTTTT.

This clonotype was observed many times. The rearrangement uses TRBV12-5 and TRBJ2-2; 12 bases are a match to TRBD2. Germline values: CDR1 LGHNT, CDR2 FRNRAP. V gave up 1 base and J gave up 5 bases; unmatched junction bases: 2. There are 16 residues in the CDR3. Written as DNA, the CDR3 is TGTGCTAGTGGTTTGGACACTAGCGGGGGGACCGGGGAGCTGTTTTTT. Its translation: CASGLDTSGGTGELFF.

This chain uses TRBV19 with TRBJ1-4; D is ambiguous. The germline CDR1 and CDR2 sequences are LNHDA and SQIVND (reference sequence). The CDR3 contains 14 residues. V was clipped by 7 bases and J by 7 bases, with 16 bases between them. The CDR3 loop is CASMGTRACEKLFF. The CDR3 DNA follows: TGTGCCAGTATGGGTACGCGAGCCTGTGAAAAACTGTTTTTT.

In its sample, this clonotype was seen many times. The J gene is TRBJ2-7, the V gene TRBV4-3; maybe TRBD1 (5 bases). The CDR3 sequence is 13 residues long. V was shortened by 0 bases and J by 6 bases, with 9 bases between the two germline ends. The germline CDR1 and CDR2 sequences are LGHNA and YSLEER. CDR3 nucleotides: TGCGCCAGCAGCCAAGATTATAGGGGCGAGCAGTACTTC. Its translation is CASSQDYRGEQYF.

The chain has TRBV7-6 and TRBJ2-1; TRBD2 matches 8 bases. There are 16 residues in the CDR3. V gave up 4 bases and J gave up 2 bases; unmatched junction bases: 7. Germline loops: CDR1 SGHVS, CDR2 FNYEAQ. The CDR3 DNA reads TGTGCCAGCAGCTCGGGGGGGGGGGTCGCCTACAATGAGCAGTTCTTC. This translates into CASSSGGGVAYNEQFF.

As for this clonotype: This may come from a read error, since a much larger clone is one base off. The rearrangement uses TRBV29-1 and TRBJ1-2; D is perhaps TRBD1 (5 bases). The CDR3 covers 13 residues. Germline V CDR1 and CDR2: SQVTM, ANQGSEA. CDR3 region: CGVDSGPKDGYTF. The DNA for the CDR3 is TGCGGCGTTGATTCAGGGCCCAAGGACGGCTACACCTTC.

This clonotype was seen at least ten times. This rearrangement joins TRBV7-2 to TRBJ2-1; 7 bases agree with TRBD2. Germline V gene sequence: CDR1 SGHTA, CDR2 FQGNSA. CDR3 length: 13 amino acids. The trim removed 3 bases at V and 7 bases at J, leaving 3 bases unmatched. As DNA, the CDR3 is TGTGCCAGCAGCTTCGGGACTACTAATGAGCAGTTCTTC. It encodes CASSFGTTNEQFF.

A few counts support this clonotype. This rearrangement joins TRBV27 to TRBJ2-1; D is unresolved. CDR3 length equals 13 residues. Trimming took off 5 bases at V and 1 base at J, with 6 bases between the two ends. Per the germline V gene, CDR1 is MNHEY and CDR2 is SMNVEV (reference sequence). In DNA, the CDR3 is TGTGCCAGCAGTGTCACTTCCTACAATGAGCAGTTCTTC. Translating gives CASSVTSYNEQFF.

Only a few counts were recorded for this clonotype. This sequence may be a read error, since a much larger clone differs from it by one base. This chain joins TRBV7-9 and TRBJ2-2; D may be TRBD2 (6 bases). From germline, CDR1 is SEHNR and CDR2 FQNEAQ (reference sequence). The CDR3 spans 15 residues. The CDR3 spells CASSLVGLNAGELFF. The CDR3 DNA is TGTGCCAGCAGCTTAGTGGGACTGAACGCCGGGGAGCTGTTTTTT.

This clonotype was observed many times. V is TRBV27 and J is TRBJ2-1; D is uncertain. The V gene's germline CDR1 is MNHEY and CDR2 SMNVEV (reference sequence). The CDR3 has 17 residues. V was trimmed by 3 bases and J by 0 bases, leaving 15 bases between them. CDR3 nucleotides: TGTGCCAGCAGTTTCTCACGAACAGTAGACTCCTACAATGAGCAGTTCTTC. Translated: CASSFSRTVDSYNEQFF.

This clonotype was picked up a small number of times. The gene calls are TRBV4-1 and TRBJ2-1; tentative D call: TRBD1 (6 bases). Germline V gene sequence: CDR1 MGHRA, CDR2 YSYEKL. The CDR3 totals 16 residues. V was trimmed by 0 bases and J by 7 bases, leaving 16 bases between them. As DNA, the CDR3 is TGCGCCAGCAGCCAAGATTCTGCAGGGGAGCAGAATGAGCAGTTCTTC. It is translated as CASSQDSAGEQNEQFF.

This clonotype was counted ten times or more. The chain has TRBV7-9 and TRBJ1-1; 7 bases line up with TRBD1. Looked up from germline, CDR1 is SEHNR and CDR2 is FQNEAQ (reference sequence). The CDR3 totals 15 residues. Trimming took 7 bases from V and 3 from J; bases not matched to a gene: 11. CDR3 DNA sequence: TGTGCCAGCACGCAACAGGGGCTGTCGGACACTGAAGCTTTCTTT. This codes for CASTQQGLSDTEAFF.

V gene TRBV27 combines with J gene TRBJ2-1; D is ambiguous. The CDR3 length is 14 residues. V lost 3 bases to trimming and J lost 5 bases, with 11 bases between them. Germline V gene data show CDR1 as MNHEY and CDR2 as SMNVEV (reference sequence). CDR3 residues: CASSLILPHNEQFF. The CDR3 bases are TGTGCCAGCAGTTTGATTCTTCCCCACAATGAGCAGTTCTTC.

Points on this clonotype: One base away lies a much larger clone, so this may be a sequencing read error. The J gene is TRBJ1-5, the V gene TRBV6-1, with D possibly called TRBD1 or TRBD2 (5 bases each). TRBJ2-3 matches the DNA end more closely, so the J call is doubtful. Per germline, CDR1 MNHNS and CDR2 SASEGT. This CDR3 is 15 amino acids long. CDR3 protein: CASSEFQGETQPQYF. The DNA of the CDR3 is TGTGCCAGCAGTGAATTCCAGGGAGAAACTCAGCCCCAGTATTTT.